The present T cell receptor beta chain was sequenced within a study of T cells in Graves' hyperthyroidism and ophthalmopathy. Whole-study findings and limits: Among clonotypes expanded in thyroid above 0.001, most were also found in blood.

About this clonotype itself: Its antigen is not known.

The germline CDR1 and CDR2 sequences are MNHNS and SASEGT. V shed 1 base, J shed 9 bases, and the junction held 10 bases outside the gene matches. This CDR3 spans 16 amino acids. Using RNA transcripts as the source, TCR beta CDR3 regions were amplified. HTBI primers were used for first-round RT-PCR of the TCR CDR3. TCRdb redid the calling of the multiplex PCR reads with MiXCR, one entry per CDR3 protein. This table holds about 600,000 distinct CDR3 sequences, around 16% found once. The V call is TRBV6-1, the J call TRBJ2-1; 9 positions agree with TRBD1. The clonotype was recovered from a woman between 40 and 50 years old with Graves' ophthalmopathy. The sample comprised blood. The CDR3 spells CASSEDGTGPLGEQFF. CDR3 bases: TGTGCCAGCAGTGAAGATGGGACAGGGCCTTTGGGTGAGCAGTTCTTC.